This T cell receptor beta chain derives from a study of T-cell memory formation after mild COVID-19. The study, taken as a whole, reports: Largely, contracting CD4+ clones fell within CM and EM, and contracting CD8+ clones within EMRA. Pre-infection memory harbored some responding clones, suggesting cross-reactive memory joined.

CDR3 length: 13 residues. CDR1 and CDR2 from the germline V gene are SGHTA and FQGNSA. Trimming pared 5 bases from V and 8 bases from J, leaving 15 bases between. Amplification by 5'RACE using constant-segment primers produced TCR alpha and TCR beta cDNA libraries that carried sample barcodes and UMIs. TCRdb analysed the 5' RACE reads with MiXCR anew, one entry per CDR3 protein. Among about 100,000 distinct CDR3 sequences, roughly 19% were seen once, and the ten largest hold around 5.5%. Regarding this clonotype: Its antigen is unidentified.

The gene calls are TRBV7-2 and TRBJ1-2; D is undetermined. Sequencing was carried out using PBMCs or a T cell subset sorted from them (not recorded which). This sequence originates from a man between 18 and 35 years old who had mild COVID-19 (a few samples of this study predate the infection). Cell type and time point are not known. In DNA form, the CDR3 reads TGTGCCAGCAGCCCTCGGGCCCGAGAGGGCTACACCTTC. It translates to CASSPRAREGYTF.